Presented here are 25 T cell receptor beta chains from one specimen sequenced in a study of cytomegalovirus exposure and HLA in healthy donors. The PCR contained 60 Vbeta and 13 Jbeta primers. TCRdb's copy holds only in-frame clones and misses some; the assay was immunoSEQ multiplex PCR. The top ten hold over 2% of the sample, which has a few hundred thousand clones, just over 70% seen once. Sequencing was performed on PBMCs. These receptors all come from a female donor in good health and CMV-seronegative.

The chain has TRBV2 and TRBJ2-3; TRBD2 matches 9 bases. Germline V gives CDR1 SNHLY, CDR2 FYNNEI. After removal of 4 bases from V and 1 base from J, the junction contained 3 bases not matched to a gene. The CDR3 length is 15 residues. In DNA form, the CDR3 reads TGTGCCAGCAGTGGTAGCGGGAGCGGCACAGATACGCAGTATTTT. It encodes CASSGSGSGTDTQYF.

This sequence joins TRBV11-2 and TRBJ2-1; 10 nucleotides align to TRBD1. The CDR3 runs to 15 residues. Germline CDR1 SGHAT, CDR2 FQNNGV. Trimming cost V 1 base and J 10 bases; bases outside gene matches: 7. The CDR3 protein is CASSLGWTGGREQFF. The CDR3 nucleotides read TGTGCCAGCAGCTTAGGGTGGACAGGGGGGCGGGAGCAGTTCTTC.

The rearrangement joins TRBV6-1 to TRBJ2-3; 7 nucleotides align to TRBD1. Germline values: CDR1 MNHNS, CDR2 SASEGT. Trimming at V came to 2 bases and at J to 2 bases, leaving 7 bases not matched to a gene. There are 16 residues in the CDR3. The chain's CDR3 is CASSESGRGYTDTQYF. DNA for the CDR3: TGTGCCAGCAGTGAATCGGGCAGGGGGTACACAGATACGCAGTATTTT.

The V call is TRBV7-7, the J call TRBJ2-2; possible D gene TRBD2, 6 bases. Trimming removed 2 bases at V and 3 bases at J, with 7 bases between. Per germline, CDR1 SSHAT and CDR2 FNYEAQ (reference sequence). CDR3 length: 14 amino acids. The CDR3 nucleotides are TGTGCCAGCAGCTTATCGGGAGACACCGGGGAGCTGTTTTTT. This codes for CASSLSGDTGELFF.

The chain recombines TRBV5-1 with TRBJ2-5, with D uncertain. There are 13 residues in the CDR3. The germline V and J ends were trimmed by 4 bases and 5 bases, with 12 bases remaining between them. Germline V gene sequence: CDR1 SGHRS, CDR2 YFSETQ. The CDR3 coding sequence is TGCGCCAGCAGCGATCTCCCCCAGGAGACCCAGTACTTC. Encoded protein: CASSDLPQETQYF.

Of note for this clone: The sample holds other DNA sequences that translate to the same CDR3. V and J are TRBV28 and TRBJ1-2; 9 nucleotides match TRBD1. This CDR3 has 13 residues. The germline gives CDR1 MDHEN, CDR2 SYDVKM. J gave up 5 bases and V 6 bases, and 4 bases lay outside the gene matches. This chain's CDR3 is CASSPGQGYGYTF. The CDR3 nucleotides are TGTGCCAGCAGCCCCGGACAGGGGTATGGCTACACCTTC.

The rearrangement joins TRBV19 to TRBJ1-5; unclear D gene. The V end lost 7 bases, the J end lost 8 bases, and 9 bases lay between the germline ends. From germline, CDR1 is LNHDA and CDR2 SQIVND (reference sequence). This CDR3 contains 11 residues. The DNA of the CDR3 is TGTGCCAGTACTAGCGGGGAGCCCCAGCATTTT. It translates to CASTSGEPQHF.

The chain is built from TRBV7-9 and TRBJ1-5; the D is unclear. Germline assignment: CDR1 SEHNR and CDR2 FQNEAQ (reference sequence). The CDR3 length is 17 residues. V dropped 5 bases and J dropped 2 bases, with 19 bases sitting between them. This CDR3 is CASSGPPAAGGNQPQHF. As DNA, the CDR3 is TGTGCCAGCAGCGGTCCCCCGGCGGCCGGAGGCAATCAGCCCCAGCATTTT.

This rearrangement joins TRBV5-6 to TRBJ2-6; no clear D gene. The CDR3 sequence is 14 residues long. V lost 2 bases and J lost 4, with 7 bases in between. Per the germline V gene, CDR1 is SGHDT and CDR2 is YYEEEE. CDR3 DNA sequence: TGTGCCAGCAGCTTAATAAGCGGGGCCAACGTCCTGACTTTC. Protein sequence: CASSLISGANVLTF.

For the CDR3, the DNA is TGTGCCAGCGGGGGGGGAGACTCCTACGAGCAGTACTTC. This codes for CASGGGDSYEQYF. The V and J genes are TRBV5-4 and TRBJ2-7; TRBD2 matches 7 bases. This CDR3 spans 13 amino acids. V was clipped by 7 bases and J by 0 bases; unmatched bases: 4. CDR1 is SGHNT, CDR2 YYREEE, per germline (reference sequence). Complete variable domain (other parts from reference TRBV5-4 and TRBJ2-7): ETGVTQSPTHLIKTRGQQVTLRCSSQSGHNTVSWYQQALGQGPQFIFQYYREEENGRGNFPPRFSGLQFPNYSSELNVNALELDDSALYLCASGGGDSYEQYFGPGTRLTVT.

The chain employs TRBV30 and TRBJ2-5, with TRBD1 as a possible D gene (6 bases). CDR3 length: 14 residues. Trimming removed 5 bases from V and 2 bases from J, with 15 bases in between. The germline V gene encodes CDR1 GTSNPN and CDR2 SVGIG (reference sequence). In DNA form, the CDR3 reads TGTGCCTGGTCGGACAGAGGTATACAAGAGACCCAGTACTTC. It is translated as CAWSDRGIQETQYF.

The chain is built from TRBV6-5 and TRBJ2-7, with 8 bases fitting TRBD2. With V trimmed by 6 bases and J by 2 bases, 6 bases remained unmatched. The CDR3 is 14 residues long. Germline lookup yields CDR1 MNHEY and CDR2 SVGAGI. CDR3 nucleotides: TGTGCCAGCAGCCCGGGACTAGAAACCTACGAGCAGTACTTC. This sequence encodes CASSPGLETYEQYF.

This clone was recorded once. Within the sample, other DNA sequences also encode this same CDR3. The chain uses TRBV11-3 and TRBJ2-3, with D unresolved. This CDR3 comprises 12 residues. V was trimmed by 4 bases and J by 6 bases, leaving 8 bases between them. CDR1 is SGHNT, CDR2 YENEEA, per germline. CDR3 region: CASSSLADTQYF. The CDR3 DNA follows: TGTGCCAGCAGCTCCCTGGCCGATACGCAGTATTTT.

V and J are TRBV2 and TRBJ2-3; 11 nucleotides agree with TRBD1. The trim removed 9 bases at V and 6 bases at J, leaving 8 bases unmatched. Per germline, CDR1 SNHLY and CDR2 FYNNEI. CDR3 length equals 14 residues. The CDR3 region has the DNA TGTGCCAGTATCCGGGACAGGGGGGCGGATACGCAGTATTTT. Its protein product is CASIRDRGADTQYF. The full variable domain, completed using reference TRBV2 and TRBJ2-3, is EPEVTQTPSHQVTQMGQEVILRCVPISNHLYFYWYRQILGQKVEFLVSFYNNEISEKSEIFDDQFSVERPDGSNFTLKIRSTKLEDSAMYFCASIRDRGADTQYFGPGTRLTVL.

The V gene is TRBV4-1, the J gene TRBJ2-7; 11 positions match TRBD2. Germline V CDR1 and CDR2: MGHRA, YSYEKL. The CDR3 runs 15 residues. V dropped 1 base and J dropped 7; count of bases not matched to a gene: 6. CDR3 in amino acids: CASSQGTSGYWEQYF. CDR3 sequence (DNA): TGCGCCAGCAGCCAAGGGACTAGCGGGTACTGGGAGCAGTACTTC.

This CDR3 is CSVGSSEQFF. CDR3 DNA: TGCAGCGTGGGGAGTAGTGAGCAGTTCTTC. This sequence joins TRBV29-1 and TRBJ2-1, with D possibly TRBD2 on 5 matching bases. The CDR3 is made up of 10 amino acids. Germline assignment: CDR1 SQVTM and CDR2 ANQGSEA. Trimming removed 6 bases from V and 9 bases from J, with 9 bases in between.

This clone was detected only a few times. This chain joins TRBV11-2 and TRBJ1-3; TRBD1 is a possible D gene (5 bases). CDR1 is SGHAT, CDR2 FQNNGV, per germline. The CDR3 length is 15 residues. The V end was cut by 5 bases, the J end by 0 bases, with 11 bases between. CDR3: CASSAYRSSGNTIYF. CDR3 DNA sequence: TGTGCCAGCAGCGCATACAGGAGCTCTGGAAACACCATATATTTT.

The chain links TRBV7-9 to TRBJ2-5; 11 bases align to TRBD1. CDR1 and CDR2 from the germline V gene are SEHNR and FQNEAQ (reference sequence). Losses at the gene ends were 2 bases for V and 13 bases for J; bases not matched to a gene: 12. The CDR3 runs to 15 residues. The CDR3 region is CASSLIGQGAPLWYF. Here the CDR3 DNA reads TGTGCCAGCAGCTTAATCGGACAGGGGGCTCCTTTATGGTACTTC.

This rearrangement joins TRBV19 to TRBJ2-7; 8 bases are a match to TRBD2. With 4 bases clipped from V and 2 bases from J, the junction kept 7 bases outside the gene matches. Looked up from germline, CDR1 is LNHDA and CDR2 is SQIVND (reference sequence). The CDR3 runs 15 residues. The CDR3 is CASSTTSGVTYEQYF. CDR3 coding DNA: TGTGCCAGTAGTACTACTAGCGGTGTCACCTACGAGCAGTACTTC.

The rearrangement joins TRBV27 to TRBJ2-5, with a possible D match to TRBD1 (6 bases). Germline CDR1 and CDR2: MNHEY and SMNVEV (reference sequence). This CDR3 is built from 12 residues. V was pared by 8 bases and J by 2 bases, with 9 bases between. The CDR3 region is CASRDTQETQYF. In nucleotides, the CDR3 is TGTGCCAGCCGGGACACTCAAGAGACCCAGTACTTC.

This clone was recorded a few times. V is TRBV20-1 and J is TRBJ2-7; D possibly corresponds to TRBD1 (5 bases). The CDR3 loop spans 11 amino acids. Germline loops: CDR1 DFQATT, CDR2 SNEGSKA (reference sequence). Trimming shortened V by 5 bases and J by 2 bases, and 7 bases separated the two germline ends. CDR3 amino acids: CSAPGTYEQYF. CDR3 coding DNA: TGCAGTGCTCCAGGGACCTACGAGCAGTACTTC.

This clone showed up just once. V usage is TRBV11-3 and J usage is TRBJ1-4; D not certain. This CDR3 region has 12 residues. Germline CDR1 SGHNT, CDR2 YENEEA. V was shortened by 2 bases and J by 8 bases, with 6 bases between the two germline ends. This chain's CDR3 is CASSLYSEKLFF. CDR3 sequence (DNA): TGTGCCAGCAGCTTATATTCGGAAAAACTGTTTTTT.

V gene TRBV9 combines with J gene TRBJ1-2, with D perhaps matching TRBD1 (6 bases). V was pared by 2 bases and J by 6 bases, with 11 bases between. The CDR3 runs to 13 residues. Germline V gene data show CDR1 as SGDLS and CDR2 as YYNGEE. The CDR3 DNA follows: TGTGCCAGCAGCGTCGGAGGGGGGGATGGCTACACCTTC. It codes for CASSVGGGDGYTF.

CDR3 amino acids: CASSLDGTSGAKETQYF. In DNA, the CDR3 is TGCGCCAGCAGCTTGGACGGGACTAGCGGGGCAAAAGAGACCCAGTACTTC. The gene calls are TRBV5-1 and TRBJ2-5; TRBD2 matches 13 bases. V lost 0 bases, J lost 3 bases, and 5 bases stayed unmatched. This CDR3 contains 17 residues. Germline loops: CDR1 SGHRS, CDR2 YFSETQ. Complete variable domain (other parts from reference TRBV5-1 and TRBJ2-5): KAGVTQTPRYLIKTRGQQVTLSCSPISGHRSVSWYQQTPGQGLQFLFEYFSETQRNKGNFPGRFSGRQFSNSRSEMNVSTLELGDSALYLCASSLDGTSGAKETQYFGPGTRLLVL.

The chain uses TRBV11-3 and TRBJ1-1; D not resolved. Trimming stripped 0 bases from V and 0 bases from J, with 5 bases between. There are 14 residues in the CDR3. Looked up from germline, CDR1 is SGHNT and CDR2 is YENEEA. CDR3 region: CASSLDLMNTEAFF. DNA of the CDR3: TGTGCCAGCAGCTTAGATCTTATGAACACTGAAGCTTTCTTT.